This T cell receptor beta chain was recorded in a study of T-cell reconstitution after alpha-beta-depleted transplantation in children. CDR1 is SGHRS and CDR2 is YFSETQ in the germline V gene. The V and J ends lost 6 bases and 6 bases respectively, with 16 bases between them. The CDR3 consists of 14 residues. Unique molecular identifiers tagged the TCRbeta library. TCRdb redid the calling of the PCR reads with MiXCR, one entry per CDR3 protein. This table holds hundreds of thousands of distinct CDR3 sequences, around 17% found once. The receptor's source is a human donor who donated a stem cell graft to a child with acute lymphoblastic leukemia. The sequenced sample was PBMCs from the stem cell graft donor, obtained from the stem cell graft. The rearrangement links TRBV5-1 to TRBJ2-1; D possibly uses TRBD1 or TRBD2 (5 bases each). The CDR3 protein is CASTSPRDGNEQFF. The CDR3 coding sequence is TGCGCCAGCACCAGCCCCAGGGACGGCAATGAGCAGTTCTTC. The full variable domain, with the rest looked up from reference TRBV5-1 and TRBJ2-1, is KAGVTQTPRYLIKTRGQQVTLSCSPISGHRSVSWYQQTPGQGLQFLFEYFSETQRNKGNFPGRFSGRQFSNSRSEMNVSTLELGDSALYLCASTSPRDGNEQFFGPGTRLTVL.